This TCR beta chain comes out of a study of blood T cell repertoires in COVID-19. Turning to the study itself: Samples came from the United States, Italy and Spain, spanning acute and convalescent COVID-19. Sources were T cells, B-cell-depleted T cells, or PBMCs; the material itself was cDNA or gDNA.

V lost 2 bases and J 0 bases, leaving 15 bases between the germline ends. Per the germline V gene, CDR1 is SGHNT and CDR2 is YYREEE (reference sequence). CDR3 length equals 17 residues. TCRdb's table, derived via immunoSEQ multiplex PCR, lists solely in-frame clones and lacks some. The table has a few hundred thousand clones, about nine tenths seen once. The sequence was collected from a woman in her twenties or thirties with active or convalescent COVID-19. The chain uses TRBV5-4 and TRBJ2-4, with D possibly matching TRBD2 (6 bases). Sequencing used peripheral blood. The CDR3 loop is CASSFSIGGVAKNIQYF. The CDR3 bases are TGTGCCAGCAGCTTTTCTATCGGCGGGGTAGCCAAAAACATTCAGTACTTC.